This entry lists 15 T cell receptor beta chains sequenced from one sample in a study of blood T cells in healthy people across ages. Next came a second PCR, run for 7 to 11 cycles, which used a sample-barcoded 5' primer along with a J-beta primer mix. TCRdb recomputed calls from the 5' RACE reads with MiXCR, one row per CDR3 protein. The sample has roughly 730,000 distinct CDR3 sequences, roughly three fifths seen once; the top ten hold roughly 24%. The sequenced material came from blood. The source of these receptors is a man aged 35 to 55 in good health.

The chain links TRBV6-5 to TRBJ2-7; D remains ambiguous. The CDR3 is made up of 11 amino acids. Trimming removed 5 bases at V and 7 bases at J, with 9 bases between. Germline V lookup: CDR1 MNHEY, CDR2 SVGAGI. The CDR3 spells CASSNLDEQYF. The CDR3 DNA follows: TGTGCCAGCAGTAATCTCGATGAGCAGTACTTC.

The chain has TRBV5-6 and TRBJ2-2, with D perhaps TRBD1 (5 bases). Between the trimmed V and J ends, which lost 0 bases and 4 bases, there was a span of 16 bases. Germline V gene data show CDR1 as SGHDT and CDR2 as YYEEEE. The CDR3 runs 17 residues. CDR3 nucleotide sequence: TGTGCCAGCAGCTTGGTTTGGGTCCCAGGGTCCACCGGGGAGCTGTTTTTT. Its protein product is CASSLVWVPGSTGELFF.

There are a few counts of this clonotype. V is TRBV7-2 and J is TRBJ2-1; D remains unclear. The ends were cut back, 5 bases at V and 10 bases at J, with 12 bases in the middle. The CDR3 extends over 12 amino acids. Germline CDR1 and CDR2: SGHTA and FQGNSA. CDR3 residues: CASSPTVLEQFF. CDR3 sequence (DNA): TGTGCCAGCAGCCCAACGGTGCTAGAGCAGTTCTTC.

This clonotype has more than one count but fewer than ten. The rearrangement joins TRBV6-2 or TRBV6-3 to TRBJ1-2; TRBD1 is a possible D gene (5 bases). Looked up from germline, CDR1 is MNHEY and CDR2 is SVGEGT. Trimming stripped 0 bases from V and 3 bases from J, with 8 bases between. This CDR3 spans 14 amino acids. The chain's CDR3 is CASSYSGQYYGYTF. CDR3 DNA: TGTGCCAGCAGTTACTCGGGGCAATACTATGGCTACACCTTC.

J is TRBJ2-1 and V is TRBV12-3 or TRBV12-4; TRBD2 aligns across 14 bases. V lost 5 bases to trimming and J lost 9 bases; unmatched junction nucleotides: 6. The CDR3 consists of 15 residues. This CDR3 reads CASSPTSGGASEQFF. In DNA, the CDR3 is TGTGCCAGCAGTCCGACTAGCGGGGGGGCCTCTGAGCAGTTCTTC.

The CDR3 sequence is CSASGPRADYGYTF. The DNA of the CDR3 is TGCAGTGCTAGTGGACCGAGGGCGGACTATGGCTACACCTTC. The chain links TRBV20-1 to TRBJ1-2; the D is unclear. This CDR3 region has 14 residues. V lost 3 bases and J 3 bases, leaving 14 bases between the germline ends. The germline V gene encodes CDR1 DFQATT and CDR2 SNEGSKA (reference sequence).

The rearrangement joins TRBV10-3 to TRBJ1-2; D is uncertain. CDR3 length equals 12 residues. V lost 0 bases and J 11 bases, leaving 10 bases between the germline ends. CDR1 and CDR2 from the germline V gene are ENHRY and SYGVKD. The CDR3 region has the DNA TGTGCCATCAGTGAGTCGGGTGGACCATACACCTTC. It specifies CAISESGGPYTF.

The chain joins TRBV11-2 to TRBJ1-2, with D unresolved. V dropped 5 bases and J dropped 9 bases, with 10 bases sitting between them. The length of the CDR3 is 11 residues. From germline, CDR1 is SGHAT and CDR2 FQNNGV. DNA for the CDR3: TGTGCCAGCAGCCCCGCTACTAGCTACACCTTC. Translated: CASSPATSYTF.

This clonotype has more than one count but fewer than ten. This chain connects TRBV6-6 to TRBJ2-6; 7 bases align to TRBD1. With 5 bases clipped from V and 0 bases from J, the junction kept 4 bases outside the gene matches. Germline-derived CDR1 and CDR2 are MNHNY and SVGAGI (reference sequence). The CDR3 contains 16 residues. CDR3 in DNA: TGTGCCAGCAGTATGGGGACAGTCTCTGGGGCCAACGTCCTGACTTTC. Its translation is CASSMGTVSGANVLTF.

This clonotype has just a few counts. The rearrangement uses TRBV7-2 and TRBJ2-7; TRBD1 agrees at 7 bases. The CDR3 contains 17 residues. CDR1 SGHTA and CDR2 FQGNSA come from the germline V gene. After removal of 5 bases from V and 3 bases from J, the junction contained 16 bases not matched to a gene. In DNA form, the CDR3 reads TGTGCCAGCAGCCGCCCCGTAGGGGGCGCGAAATACTACGAGCAGTACTTC. This encodes CASSRPVGGAKYYEQYF.

This clonotype has ten or more counts. The chain has TRBV12-3 or TRBV12-4 and TRBJ2-5; D might be TRBD1 (6 bases). The V end was cut by 3 bases, the J end by 4 bases, with 12 bases between. The CDR3 length is 14 residues. In DNA, the CDR3 is TGTGCCAGCAGTTTCCCAGGGGTTGGAGAGACCCAGTACTTC. It encodes CASSFPGVGETQYF.

The rearrangement uses TRBV7-2 and TRBJ2-5; no firm D call. Trimming removed 2 bases at V and 11 bases at J, with 12 bases between. Germline CDR1 and CDR2: SGHTA and FQGNSA. This CDR3 is 12 amino acids long. CDR3 in DNA: TGTGCCAGCAGCTTACCTACTGAAAAGCAGTACTTC. Encoded protein: CASSLPTEKQYF. Complete variable domain (other parts from reference TRBV7-2 and TRBJ2-5): GAGVSQSPSNKVTEKGKDVELRCDPISGHTALYWYRQSLGQGLEFLIYFQGNSAPDKSGLPSDRFSAERTGGSVSTLTIQRTQQEDSAVYLCASSLPTEKQYFGPGTRLLVL.

The gene calls are TRBV6-4 and TRBJ2-7; maybe TRBD2 (5 bases). The V end lost 6 bases, the J end lost 2 bases, and 11 bases lay between the germline ends. Germline loops: CDR1 MRHNA, CDR2 SNTAGT. The CDR3 loop spans 13 amino acids. The CDR3 spells CASRKDGTYEQYF. The CDR3 nucleotides are TGTGCCAGCAGGAAGGACGGGACCTACGAGCAGTACTTC.

This clonotype was recorded a few times. The V gene is TRBV11-1, the J gene TRBJ2-7, with 11 bases identical to TRBD2. V shed 6 bases, J shed 3 bases, and the junction held 7 bases outside the gene matches. The CDR3 runs 15 residues. The V gene's germline CDR1 is SGHAT and CDR2 FQDESV (reference sequence). The CDR3 reads CASRQTTSGSYEQYF. DNA of the CDR3: TGTGCCAGCAGACAAACAACTAGCGGGAGCTACGAGCAGTACTTC.

This clonotype was seen a few times. The chain is built from TRBV18 and TRBJ2-7, with unresolved D. CDR1 is KGHSH, CDR2 LQKENI, per germline. The V end was cut by 2 bases, the J end by 6 bases, with 11 bases between. The CDR3 is 13 residues long. The CDR3 loop reads CASSPDALREQYF. CDR3 sequence (DNA): TGTGCCAGCTCACCAGACGCCCTCCGCGAGCAGTACTTC.